These 4 T cell receptor beta chains were sequenced from one sample in a study of Ad26.COV2.S vaccination and SARS-CoV-2 variants. Treatment: some 20 received Ad26.COV2.S at low or high dose, single or two shots; 5 received placebo; per-sample allocation not given. Collection of samples fell on day 63 after the first vaccine or placebo injection. Produced via immunoSEQ multiplex PCR; TCRdb's table is partial and in-frame only. The table records about 370,000 clones, 89% of them present only once. Here the sequenced sample was peripheral blood, taken in a trial of Ad26.COV2.S vaccine versus placebo. The receptor source for this set is a person between 18 and 60 years old who received the Ad26.COV2.S COVID-19 vaccine or a placebo.

The J gene is TRBJ2-4, the V gene TRBV19, with D unresolved. CDR1 is LNHDA, CDR2 SQIVND, per germline (reference sequence). This CDR3 contains 16 residues. Trimming left V 1 base short and J 0 bases short, with 10 bases between. The CDR3 is CASSIGPRLAKNIQYF. CDR3 DNA sequence: TGTGCCAGTAGTATAGGTCCAAGACTAGCCAAAAACATTCAGTACTTC.

This clone has a count of ten or more. Other nucleotide sequences in the sample specify the same CDR3. The chain couples TRBV12-3 or TRBV12-4 to TRBJ1-5; 8 bases fit TRBD1. With V trimmed by 5 bases and J by 7 bases, 1 base remained unmatched. This CDR3 is 12 amino acids long. The chain's CDR3 is CASSDRGQPQHF. CDR3 sequence (DNA): TGTGCCAGCAGTGACAGGGGCCAGCCCCAGCATTTT.

CDR3 coding DNA: TGTGCCACGGACAGCCGGAACACTGAAGCTTTCTTT. It specifies CATDSRNTEAFF. The V call is TRBV19, the J call TRBJ1-1; tentatively, D is TRBD1 (6 bases). Deletions cut 10 bases from V and 1 base from J, with 10 bases between. This CDR3 spans 12 amino acids. CDR1 and CDR2 from the germline V gene are LNHDA and SQIVND (reference sequence).

The J gene is TRBJ2-1, the V gene TRBV7-3; TRBD2 agrees at 7 bases. The CDR3 consists of 16 residues. J was trimmed by 2 bases and V by 1 base; bases with no gene match: 5. CDR1 SGHTA and CDR2 FQGTGA come from the germline V gene. The CDR3 region is CASSLSPGRPYNEQFF. The CDR3 DNA follows: TGTGCCAGCAGCTTAAGTCCCGGGAGGCCCTACAATGAGCAGTTCTTC. Together with reference TRBV7-3 and TRBJ2-1, the CDR3 gives the full variable domain: GAGVSQTPSNKVTEKGKYVELRCDPISGHTALYWYRQSLGQGPEFLIYFQGTGAADDSGLPNDRFFAVRPEGSVSTLKIQRTERGDSAVYLCASSLSPGRPYNEQFFGPGTRLTVL.